This T cell receptor beta chain stems from a study of cytomegalovirus exposure and HLA in healthy donors (dated by TCRdb to the late 2010s). With regard to the full study: According to a later analysis, one platform produced both the roughly 110 validation repertoires and the 666 repertoires of the first cohort. Along with the roughly 710-subject first cohort, a separate validation cohort of approximately 110 different subjects was used. To predict cytomegalovirus infection status, the study combined high-throughput TCR immunosequencing, statistical association of individual TCRs with disease status, and machine learning. The study aimed to test whether cataloging public T cell receptors could reveal signatures of past pathogen exposure.

Details on this clone: The target of this receptor is not known. Per-base quality was not reported, and no clone a single base away is much larger than it.

Study-wide findings and limitations: In both the original and validation cohorts, the classifier was reported to diagnose cytomegalovirus status with high specificity and sensitivity. It was suggested by the authors that the approach could potentially be generalized to other disease states and immunological phenotypes. A total of around 150 TCR beta chains were listed by the study as associated with cytomegalovirus. Most TCR sequences were observed very rarely across donors, whereas some public TCRs were present in many individuals. The validation cohort had no HLA typing available for a later analysis, so co-occurrence within that cohort was assessed over all 110 or so repertoires. In vitro tests confirmed that a few of the cytomegalovirus-associated TCR beta chains recognize cytomegalovirus antigens. Of the cluster scores, around 95% were above 0 in a later analysis, which found that TCRs clustered in the first cohort also tended to co-occur in the 120 validation repertoires.

V is pruned by 5 bases and J by 7 bases, leaving 6 bases of the junction without a gene match. Spanning cysteine to phenylalanine, the CDR3 consists of 14 amino acids. Kept here is only the CDR3 DNA, which spans 42 bases and is read in frame from base 1. The germline V gene gives CDR1 as MNHEY and CDR2 as SVGAGI. Library prep was done by the immunoSEQ multiplex PCR assay. The source study handled its data this way. A statistical classification framework was developed to diagnose cytomegalovirus status using the catalog of TCR beta chain sequences. This is the immuneACCESS table as TCRdb keeps it, with only in-frame sequences that have V and J called. A part of the clones is gone; compared with another copy, unresolved V genes explain less than half, and the rest is unexplained. For V, J and clone size, that table is used; D and trimming come from the DNA. The sample table contains approximately 200,000 clones; only one count was recorded for about three quarters of them. In total, the top ten clones hold 1% to 1.5% of the sample.

The donors were included in the validation cohort of some 110 subjects, a group kept apart from the approximately 700-subject first cohort. This receptor was obtained from a woman in her 30s in good health and CMV-seronegative. The chain couples TRBV6-5 to TRBJ1-4; the central 8 bases match TRBD1. The sequenced material came from PBMCs. The nucleotide sequence is given as TGTGCCAGCAGTACCGGACAGGGTAGTGAAAAACTGTTTTTT. Translated, it reads CASSTGQGSEKLFF.